The T cell receptor beta chain under discussion was sequenced for a study of kidney transplant recipient with SARS-CoV-2 infection. Each CDR3 protein is one row after TCRdb ran MiXCR on the reads. The sample lists approximately 240,000 distinct CDR3 sequences, 29% occurring once. This CDR3 is 18 amino acids long. Germline CDR1 is LGHDT and CDR2 is YNNKEL (reference sequence). V lost 2 bases, J lost 5 bases, and 21 bases lay in between. The table lists this clonotype with many counts. The sample in question was a blood sample, obtained at baseline and on roughly day 110 from a kidney transplant recipient. This sequence joins TRBV3-1 and TRBJ2-2, with D unresolved. This TCR came from a male patient in his 30s who had COVID-19 and was a kidney transplant recipient. Some T cells may be the graft donor's. The CDR3 DNA follows: TGTGCCAGCAGCCAATTGATTCCCATTTCAGGCTTGACCGGGGAGCTGTTTTTT. Amino acids: CASSQLIPISGLTGELFF.